These 18 T cell receptor beta chains originate from one sample sequenced in a study of T cell changes during pregnancy in multiple sclerosis. Clones were sequenced by immunoSEQ multiplex PCR, and TCRdb holds only the in-frame ones, with some missing. The sample consists of tens of thousands of clones, about 90% of them appearing once. Here the sequenced sample was CD4+ T cells from peripheral blood mononuclear cells, taken after pregnancy. These receptors were taken from a female donor with multiple sclerosis, enrolled in a pregnancy study.

The CDR3: CASSYSGLAGVYNEQFF. CDR3 sequence (DNA): TGTGCCAGCAGCTACTCCGGACTAGCGGGGGTATACAATGAGCAGTTCTTC. The chain uses TRBV2 and TRBJ2-1, with 13 bases aligning to TRBD2. This CDR3 contains 17 residues. With 6 bases clipped from V and 4 bases from J, the junction kept 9 bases outside the gene matches. Germline values: CDR1 SNHLY, CDR2 FYNNEI.

The chain carries TRBV6-4 and TRBJ2-2; perhaps TRBD2 as D (7 bases). V lost 0 bases, J lost 5 bases, and 16 bases lay in between. The CDR3 is 17 residues long. CDR1 and CDR2 (germline): MRHNA, SNTAGT. The CDR3 loop is CASSDSVRGAETGELFF. The CDR3 nucleotides read TGTGCCAGCAGTGACTCGGTACGGGGGGCCGAGACCGGGGAGCTGTTTTTT.

The J gene is TRBJ2-7, the V gene TRBV2; tentatively, D is TRBD2 (5 bases). The CDR3 runs 12 residues. Per germline, CDR1 SNHLY and CDR2 FYNNEI. V gave up 4 bases and J gave up 7 bases, with 11 bases separating them. CDR3 sequence: CASSGELGEQYF. The CDR3 DNA follows: TGTGCCAGCAGTGGGGAGCTAGGAGAGCAGTACTTC.

The CDR3, as DNA: TGTGCCAGCAGTTCCTCCCCGCGGGGGGTCGTCACAGATACGCAGTATTTT. Its protein is CASSSSPRGVVTDTQYF. The chain joins TRBV7-3 to TRBJ2-3; 8 positions agree with TRBD2. Losses at the gene ends were 6 bases for V and 2 bases for J; bases not matched to a gene: 13. CDR3 length: 17 residues. CDR1 SGHTA and CDR2 FQGTGA come from the germline V gene.

The chain links TRBV21-1 to TRBJ2-7; TRBD1 is taken as the D call from the table, unchecked against the DNA. TRBV21-1 represents a pseudogene. CDR3 length equals 15 residues. The CDR3: CASSKTGTDPGEQYF. The DNA of the CDR3 is TGTGCCAGCAGCAAAACAGGGACGGACCCCGGCGAGCAGTACTTC.

The rearrangement uses TRBV7-2 and TRBJ2-2; 7 nucleotides agree with TRBD1. With V trimmed by 1 base and J by 4 bases, 6 bases remained unmatched. The CDR3 covers 16 residues. Germline CDR1 SGHTA, CDR2 FQGNSA. The CDR3 DNA reads as TGTGCCAGCAGCTTAGTCGGGACAGAAGTCACCGGGGAGCTGTTTTTT. It translates to CASSLVGTEVTGELFF. The full variable domain, with the rest looked up from reference TRBV7-2 and TRBJ2-2, is GAGVSQSPSNKVTEKGKDVELRCDPISGHTALYWYRQSLGQGLEFLIYFQGNSAPDKSGLPSDRFSAERTGGSVSTLTIQRTQQEDSAVYLCASSLVGTEVTGELFFGEGSRLTVL.

This clone has a single count. The V call is TRBV18, the J call TRBJ1-1; D is uncertain. The V end was cut by 5 bases, the J end by 1 base, with 14 bases between. Germline CDR1 is KGHSH and CDR2 is LQKENI. The CDR3 length is 15 residues. Here the CDR3 DNA reads TGTGCCAGCTCATCCTTACAGCTATCGAACACTGAAGCTTTCTTT. Its translation: CASSSLQLSNTEAFF.

V usage is TRBV18 and J usage is TRBJ2-2; D may match TRBD1 or TRBD2 (5 bases each). Trimming took 5 bases from V and 2 from J, leaving 15 bases between them. Germline V gene lookup returns CDR1 KGHSH and CDR2 LQKENI. This CDR3 is built from 16 residues. This chain's CDR3 is CASSSREGANTGELFF. CDR3 nucleotides: TGTGCCAGCTCATCACGGGAAGGGGCCAACACCGGGGAGCTGTTTTTT.

J is TRBJ2-5 and V is TRBV2; 8 bases line up with TRBD1. Germline V gene data show CDR1 as SNHLY and CDR2 as FYNNEI. The trim removed 3 bases at V and 1 base at J, leaving 4 bases unmatched. The CDR3 runs 15 residues. CDR3 bases: TGTGCCAGCAGTGACTGGACAGGGTCCCAAGAGACCCAGTACTTC. Encoded protein: CASSDWTGSQETQYF. Full variable domain (outside the CDR3, taken from reference TRBV2 and TRBJ2-5): EPEVTQTPSHQVTQMGQEVILRCVPISNHLYFYWYRQILGQKVEFLVSFYNNEISEKSEIFDDQFSVERPDGSNFTLKIRSTKLEDSAMYFCASSDWTGSQETQYFGPGTRLLVL.

This clone was seen just once. V usage is TRBV7-2 and J usage is TRBJ1-1, with a possible D match to TRBD1 (5 bases). Trimming took 1 base from V and 6 from J, leaving 15 bases between them. There are 15 residues in the CDR3. Looked up from germline, CDR1 is SGHTA and CDR2 is FQGNSA. The chain's CDR3 is CASSLGGPVTAEAFF. The CDR3 bases are TGTGCCAGCAGCTTAGGGGGCCCGGTGACGGCTGAAGCTTTCTTT.

The chain combines TRBV7-9 with TRBJ1-1; perhaps TRBD1 as D (5 bases). Germline assignment: CDR1 SEHNR and CDR2 FQNEAQ (reference sequence). V lost 0 bases, J lost 3 bases, and 8 bases lay in between. The CDR3 runs to 14 residues. This chain's CDR3 is CASSLAGQHTEAFF. The CDR3 DNA is TGTGCCAGCAGCTTAGCGGGGCAGCACACTGAAGCTTTCTTT.

This clone was observed a single time. V and J are TRBV7-2 and TRBJ2-2, with TRBD1 matching over 7 bases. Per the germline V gene, CDR1 is SGHTA and CDR2 is FQGNSA. With 5 bases clipped from V and 7 bases from J, the junction kept 13 bases outside the gene matches. The CDR3 has 16 amino acids. The CDR3 loop reads CASSPDRLRLGGELFF. The CDR3, as DNA: TGTGCCAGCAGCCCGGACAGGCTTAGGCTTGGCGGGGAGCTGTTTTTT. Supplemented by reference TRBV7-2 and TRBJ2-2, the full variable domain reads GAGVSQSPSNKVTEKGKDVELRCDPISGHTALYWYRQSLGQGLEFLIYFQGNSAPDKSGLPSDRFSAERTGGSVSTLTIQRTQQEDSAVYLCASSPDRLRLGGELFFGEGSRLTVL.

V usage is TRBV6-1 and J usage is TRBJ1-1; D not certain. This CDR3 is built from 10 residues. Germline V gene lookup returns CDR1 MNHNS and CDR2 SASEGT. The V end was cut by 4 bases, the J end by 11 bases, with 8 bases between. The CDR3 nucleotides are TGTGCCAGCAGTGGAGGGTTCGCTTTCTTT. It yields the protein CASSGGFAFF.

V is TRBV19 and J is TRBJ2-2; 8 bases fit TRBD1. CDR1 and CDR2 from the germline V gene are LNHDA and SQIVND (reference sequence). V lost 2 bases and J lost 4; bases outside the gene matches: 6. This CDR3 has 16 residues. The DNA of the CDR3 is TGTGCCAGTAGTATATCACAGGGGGTGAGCACCGGGGAGCTGTTTTTT. Residues: CASSISQGVSTGELFF.

The chain links TRBV7-2 to TRBJ2-2, with no clear D. Germline V gives CDR1 SGHTA, CDR2 FQGNSA. Trimming pared 3 bases from V and 0 bases from J, leaving 8 bases between. The CDR3 covers 15 residues. Written as DNA, the CDR3 is TGTGCCAGCAGCTTTTTCCAGGCGAACACCGGGGAGCTGTTTTTT. It translates to CASSFFQANTGELFF. The entire variable domain, with the rest obtained from reference TRBV7-2 and TRBJ2-2, is as follows: GAGVSQSPSNKVTEKGKDVELRCDPISGHTALYWYRQSLGQGLEFLIYFQGNSAPDKSGLPSDRFSAERTGGSVSTLTIQRTQQEDSAVYLCASSFFQANTGELFFGEGSRLTVL.

The chain uses TRBV6-5 and TRBJ2-3, with 7 bases fitting TRBD2. Trimming removed 2 bases from V and 2 bases from J; junction bases left unmatched: 7. The germline CDR1 and CDR2 sequences are MNHEY and SVGAGI. CDR3 length equals 16 residues. CDR3: CASSYTPAGNTDTQYF. As DNA, the CDR3 is TGTGCCAGCAGTTACACCCCAGCGGGGAACACAGATACGCAGTATTTT.

The chain carries TRBV9 and TRBJ2-1; TRBD2 matches at 10 bases. V was pared by 0 bases and J by 7 bases, with 4 bases of the junction left unmatched. Germline assignment: CDR1 SGDLS and CDR2 YYNGEE. This CDR3 spans 15 amino acids. The DNA of the CDR3 is TGTGCCAGCAGCGTAGGATCTAGCGGGGGAAATGAGCAGTTCTTC. This gives the protein CASSVGSSGGNEQFF.

The chain joins TRBV5-1 to TRBJ2-3; the match to TRBD2 covers 7 bases. V lost 2 bases and J lost 4; bases outside the gene matches: 4. This CDR3 is 14 amino acids long. Germline CDR1 is SGHRS and CDR2 is YFSETQ. CDR3 loop: CASSLAGRADTQYF. The DNA of the CDR3 is TGCGCCAGCAGCTTAGCGGGGCGGGCAGATACGCAGTATTTT. The variable domain in full, with the rest retrieved from reference TRBV5-1 and TRBJ2-3, is KAGVTQTPRYLIKTRGQQVTLSCSPISGHRSVSWYQQTPGQGLQFLFEYFSETQRNKGNFPGRFSGRQFSNSRSEMNVSTLELGDSALYLCASSLAGRADTQYFGPGTRLTVL.